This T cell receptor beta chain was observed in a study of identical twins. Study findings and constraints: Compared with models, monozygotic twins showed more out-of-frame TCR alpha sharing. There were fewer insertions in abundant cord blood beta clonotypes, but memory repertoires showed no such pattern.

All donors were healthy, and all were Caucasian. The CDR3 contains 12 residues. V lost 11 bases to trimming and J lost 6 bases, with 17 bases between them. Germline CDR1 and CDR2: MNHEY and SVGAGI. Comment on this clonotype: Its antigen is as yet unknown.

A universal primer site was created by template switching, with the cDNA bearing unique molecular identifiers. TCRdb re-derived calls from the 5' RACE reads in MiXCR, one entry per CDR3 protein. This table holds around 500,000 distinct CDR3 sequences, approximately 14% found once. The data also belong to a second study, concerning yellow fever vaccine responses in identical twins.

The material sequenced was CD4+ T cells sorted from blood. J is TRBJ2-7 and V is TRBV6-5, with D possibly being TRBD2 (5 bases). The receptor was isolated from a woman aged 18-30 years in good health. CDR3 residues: CASPEEISEQYF. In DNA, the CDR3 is TGTGCCTCCCCGGAGGAGATCAGCGAGCAGTACTTC.